This T cell receptor (beta chain) comes out of a study of blood T cell repertoires in COVID-19. The method was immunoSEQ multiplex PCR; TCRdb's version includes in-frame clones alone and lacks a portion of them. The table has about 89,000 clones, about 74% seen once; the top ten hold under 55%. Germline V gives CDR1 LGHNA, CDR2 YNFKEQ. This CDR3 is built from 15 residues. The V and J ends lost 3 bases and 6 bases respectively, with 17 bases between them. The chain links TRBV4-2 to TRBJ1-2, with D unresolved. This TCR was recovered from a human donor in a cohort sampled during active COVID-19. The sequencing input was peripheral blood. CDR3 in DNA: TGTGCCAGCAGCCACCCGGGAGGGTTTTTCGATGGCTACACCTTC. Amino acid sequence: CASSHPGGFFDGYTF.